This entry is about one T cell receptor beta chain. The antigen remains unidentified. Scientists made TCR beta libraries using quantitative 5'-RACE with molecular barcodes. TCRdb recomputed calls from the 5' RACE reads with MiXCR, one row per CDR3 protein. In the table there are approximately 550,000 distinct CDR3 sequences, roughly 12% of which are singletons. The sample comes from a study of CD8 T cells in ankylosing spondylitis. Study-wide results and caveats: The authors reported significant enrichment of disease-linked clones in matched ankylosing spondylitis synovial fluid. Relatively scarce in peripheral blood, disease-linked clones were CD8+. For ankylosing spondylitis blood, a TCR beta motif of roughly 8 highly homologous variants appeared characteristic.

The CDR3 runs to 16 residues. With 5 bases clipped from V and 5 bases from J, the junction kept 7 bases outside the gene matches. The V gene's germline CDR1 is MNHNS and CDR2 SASEGT. This TCR was recovered from a male donor with ankylosing spondylitis. Sample: blood, either unsorted or a sorted T cell fraction (not recorded which). The rearrangement joins TRBV6-1 to TRBJ2-2; 11 nucleotides match TRBD2. CDR3 loop: CASSNPSGRSTGELFF. Here the CDR3 DNA reads TGTGCCAGCAGTAATCCTAGCGGGAGGTCGACCGGGGAGCTGTTTTTT.